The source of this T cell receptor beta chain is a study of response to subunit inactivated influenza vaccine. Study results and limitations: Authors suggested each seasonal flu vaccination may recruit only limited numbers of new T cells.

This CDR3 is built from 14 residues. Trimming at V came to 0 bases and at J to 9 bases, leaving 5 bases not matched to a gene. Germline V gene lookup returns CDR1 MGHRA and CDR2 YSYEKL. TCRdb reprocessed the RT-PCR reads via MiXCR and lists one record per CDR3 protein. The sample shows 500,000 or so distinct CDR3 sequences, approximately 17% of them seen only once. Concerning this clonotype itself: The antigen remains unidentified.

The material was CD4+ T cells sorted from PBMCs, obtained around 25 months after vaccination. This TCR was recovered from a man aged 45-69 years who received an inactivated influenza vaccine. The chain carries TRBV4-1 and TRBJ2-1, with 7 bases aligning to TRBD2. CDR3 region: CASSQEGPGGEQFF. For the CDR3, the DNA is TGCGCCAGCAGCCAAGAAGGCCCGGGGGGTGAGCAGTTCTTC.